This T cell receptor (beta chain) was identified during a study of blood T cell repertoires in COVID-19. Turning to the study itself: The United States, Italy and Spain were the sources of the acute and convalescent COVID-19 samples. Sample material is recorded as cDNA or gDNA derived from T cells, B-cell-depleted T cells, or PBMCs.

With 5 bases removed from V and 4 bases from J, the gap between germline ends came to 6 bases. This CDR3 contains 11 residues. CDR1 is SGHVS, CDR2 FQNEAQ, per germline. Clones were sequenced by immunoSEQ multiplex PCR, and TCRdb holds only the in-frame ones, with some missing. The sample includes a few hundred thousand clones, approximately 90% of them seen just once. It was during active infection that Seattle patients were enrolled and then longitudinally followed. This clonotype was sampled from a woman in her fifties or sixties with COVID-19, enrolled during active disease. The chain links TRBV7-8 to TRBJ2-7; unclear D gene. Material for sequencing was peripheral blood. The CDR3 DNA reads TGTGCCAGCAGCCTACATTACGAGCAGTACTTC. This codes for CASSLHYEQYF.